This TCR beta chain was found in a study of T cell responses to AZD1222 COVID-19 vaccine. The CDR3 length is 15 residues. Germline assignment: CDR1 SGHTA and CDR2 FQGNSA. Only in-frame clones appear in the TCRdb table, and some are missing; sequencing was by immunoSEQ multiplex PCR. The sample carries 150,000 or so clones, around nine tenths recorded once. For this clone: One end of the junction is discordant with germline, which a read error may explain.

The receptor comes from an adult in good health. Sample: peripheral blood, taken on day 0 of AZD1222 vaccination. The rearrangement joins TRBV7-2 to TRBJ1-4; D call uncertain. The CDR3 coding sequence is TGTGCCAGCAGCTTAGCTTCGCGCCTTGGCAGCTACATTTCTTTT. It is translated as CASSLASRLGSYISF.